What follows are 21 T cell receptor beta chains derived from one specimen sequenced in a study of cytomegalovirus exposure and HLA in healthy donors. The PCR used 60 Vbeta and 13 Jbeta primers. The method was immunoSEQ multiplex PCR; TCRdb's version includes in-frame clones alone and lacks a portion of them. There are about 300,000 clones in the sample; just over 85% occur only once, and roughly 4% lies in the top ten. Sequences were obtained from PBMCs. These TCRs come from a man aged 35 to 55 in good health and CMV-seropositive.

This clone was seen a few times. J is TRBJ2-7 and V is TRBV7-8, with TRBD1 matching over 9 bases. Trimming removed 4 bases from V and 6 bases from J; junction bases left unmatched: 10. The CDR3 covers 15 residues. Germline CDR1 SGHVS, CDR2 FQNEAQ. This CDR3 is CASSSYRDRVGEQYF. CDR3 in DNA: TGTGCCAGCAGCTCATACCGGGACAGGGTAGGCGAGCAGTACTTC.

The V gene is TRBV7-9, the J gene TRBJ2-3, with D perhaps TRBD2 (5 bases). The CDR3 spans 15 residues. Trimming pared 1 base from V and 5 bases from J, leaving 13 bases between. The germline V gene has CDR1 SEHNR and CDR2 FQNEAQ (reference sequence). CDR3 nucleotide sequence: TGTGCCAGCAGCTTAGGTGGTGGCGAGGGAGATACGCAGTATTTT. The encoded protein is CASSLGGGEGDTQYF.

The V and J genes are TRBV7-3 and TRBJ2-5, with 11 bases matching TRBD1. Germline V CDR1 and CDR2: SGHTA, FQGTGA. The V and J ends lost 4 bases and 4 bases, in that order; junction bases with no gene match: 5. The CDR3 extends over 15 amino acids. This CDR3 reads CASSSGQGARETQYF. The CDR3 nucleotides read TGTGCCAGCAGCTCAGGACAGGGGGCGCGAGAGACCCAGTACTTC.

The chain has TRBV11-3 and TRBJ2-2; D is ambiguous. Trimming left V 0 bases short and J 5 bases short, with 19 bases between. The germline gives CDR1 SGHNT, CDR2 YENEEA. The length of the CDR3 is 18 residues. CDR3 amino acids: CASSLDRVVSSRTGELFF. CDR3 DNA: TGTGCCAGCAGCTTAGATCGGGTAGTCAGTTCAAGAACCGGGGAGCTGTTTTTT.

CDR3 coding DNA: TGTGCCAGCAGCCCGGACTGGAGCACAGATACGCAGTATTTT. This gives the protein CASSPDWSTDTQYF. The chain has TRBV4-2 and TRBJ2-3; weak D call: TRBD2 (5 bases). The CDR3 loop spans 14 amino acids. CDR1 LGHNA and CDR2 YNFKEQ come from the germline V gene. V gave up 4 bases and J gave up 0 bases, with 8 bases separating them.

The rearrangement joins TRBV5-1 to TRBJ2-7; TRBD2 is a possible D gene (5 bases). Trimming left V 4 bases short and J 2 bases short, with 10 bases between. Germline V lookup: CDR1 SGHRS, CDR2 YFSETQ. The CDR3 consists of 13 residues. In nucleotides, the CDR3 is TGCGCCAGCAGCGACGGGATCGCCTACGAGCAGTACTTC. Its protein product is CASSDGIAYEQYF.

The V call is TRBV5-4, the J call TRBJ2-3; TRBD1 matches at 8 bases. This CDR3 region has 19 residues. Germline V CDR1 and CDR2: SGHNT, YYREEE (reference sequence). V gave up 0 bases and J gave up 2 bases; unmatched junction bases: 14. The CDR3 protein is CASSLDDRGTGQSTDTQYF. The CDR3 nucleotides are TGTGCCAGCAGCTTGGACGATCGCGGGACAGGCCAATCCACAGATACGCAGTATTTT.

The chain links TRBV9 to TRBJ2-1; 11 bases match TRBD2. V gave up 0 bases and J gave up 4 bases; unmatched junction bases: 3. The V gene's germline CDR1 is SGDLS and CDR2 YYNGEE. The CDR3 loop spans 16 amino acids. The CDR3 DNA reads TGTGCCAGCAGCGTAGTTGTAGCGGGAGGGTACAATGAGCAGTTCTTC. Amino acids: CASSVVVAGGYNEQFF.

The chain couples TRBV7-9 to TRBJ1-5; no reliable D call. V lost 1 base to trimming and J lost 2 bases, with 3 bases between them. This CDR3 region has 13 residues. CDR1 and CDR2 (germline): SEHNR, FQNEAQ (reference sequence). The CDR3 coding sequence is TGTGCCAGCAGCTTAGAGCGCAATCAGCCCCAGCATTTT. Protein: CASSLERNQPQHF. The whole variable domain, filled in from reference TRBV7-9 and TRBJ1-5, reads DTGVSQNPRHKITKRGQNVTFRCDPISEHNRLYWYRQTLGQGPEFLTYFQNEAQLEKSRLLSDRFSAERPKGSFSTLEIQRTEQGDSAMYLCASSLERNQPQHFGDGTRLSIL.

This clone appeared once. In DNA form, the CDR3 reads TGCGCCAGCAGCTCAAATAGGACAGGGTACTACGAGCAGTACTTC. Encoded protein: CASSSNRTGYYEQYF. The rearrangement links TRBV5-1 to TRBJ2-7; 8 nucleotides align to TRBD1. V shed 3 bases, J shed 3 bases, and the junction held 8 bases outside the gene matches. Germline lookup yields CDR1 SGHRS and CDR2 YFSETQ. The length of the CDR3 is 15 residues.

The chain has TRBV7-9 and TRBJ2-6; TRBD1 might be the D (5 bases). Trimming left V 4 bases short and J 4 bases short, with 8 bases between. CDR3 length equals 14 residues. Germline CDR1 SEHNR, CDR2 FQNEAQ (reference sequence). CDR3 bases: TGTGCCAGCAGCTCAGGGTTCGGGGCCAACGTCCTGACTTTC. This sequence encodes CASSSGFGANVLTF.

The chain is built from TRBV28 and TRBJ2-3; 9 nucleotides agree with TRBD1. Germline V lookup: CDR1 MDHEN, CDR2 SYDVKM. The CDR3 consists of 19 residues. Germline trimming cut 3 bases from V and 2 bases from J; bases unmatched to any gene: 15. CDR3 coding DNA: TGTGCCAGCAGTTTCCCCCCTGTGGACAGGGGACCTTCCACAGATACGCAGTATTTT. This codes for CASSFPPVDRGPSTDTQYF.

The chain carries TRBV2 and TRBJ2-3, with 8 bases that match TRBD2. The CDR3 sequence is 13 residues long. Losses at the gene ends were 7 bases for V and 5 bases for J; bases not matched to a gene: 5. Germline V gene sequence: CDR1 SNHLY, CDR2 FYNNEI. The CDR3 region is CASTRGGRDTQYF. In DNA, the CDR3 is TGTGCCAGCACTCGGGGGGGGAGAGATACGCAGTATTTT.

The genes are TRBV2 and TRBJ2-1; D is perhaps TRBD2 (5 bases). Germline assignment: CDR1 SNHLY and CDR2 FYNNEI. V dropped 5 bases and J dropped 7 bases, with 9 bases sitting between them. The CDR3 length is 12 residues. The CDR3 region has the DNA TGTGCCAGCAGTATACTAGTTAATGAGCAGTTCTTC. It yields the protein CASSILVNEQFF.

In nucleotides, the CDR3 is TGTGCCAGCAGTGGACAACTCTCCTACGAGCAGTACTTC. The encoded protein is CASSGQLSYEQYF. This chain links TRBV2 with TRBJ2-7; no firm D call. Germline CDR1 is SNHLY and CDR2 is FYNNEI. The CDR3 spans 13 residues. Trimming pared 4 bases from V and 0 bases from J, leaving 7 bases between.

V usage is TRBV2 and J usage is TRBJ2-5; 7 bases align to TRBD2. Germline CDR1 and CDR2: SNHLY and FYNNEI. J was trimmed by 2 bases and V by 9 bases; bases with no gene match: 6. The CDR3 extends over 13 amino acids. CDR3 amino acids: CASASGGQETQYF. CDR3 sequence (DNA): TGTGCCAGTGCCTCGGGGGGACAAGAGACCCAGTACTTC.

The rearrangement joins TRBV9 to TRBJ2-3, with 9 bases matching TRBD2. V was clipped by 4 bases and J by 0 bases; unmatched bases: 6. In germline, CDR1 is SGDLS, CDR2 YYNGEE. CDR3 length: 16 residues. CDR3 residues: CASSRRGGVSTDTQYF. The CDR3 DNA reads as TGTGCCAGCAGCCGGCGGGGGGGGGTTAGCACAGATACGCAGTATTTT.

The V call is TRBV6-4, the J call TRBJ2-1, with a possible D match to TRBD1 (6 bases). The germline V gene encodes CDR1 MRHNA and CDR2 SNTAGT. CDR3 length equals 15 residues. The V end lost 3 bases, the J end lost 5 bases, and 14 bases lay between the germline ends. The CDR3 reads CASSERPGANNEQFF. Here the CDR3 DNA reads TGTGCCAGCAGTGAACGCCCAGGGGCAAACAATGAGCAGTTCTTC.

The gene calls are TRBV5-1 and TRBJ1-2; D perhaps matches TRBD1 (6 bases). Germline lookup yields CDR1 SGHRS and CDR2 YFSETQ. V was pared by 0 bases and J by 7 bases, with 10 bases between. The CDR3 length is 13 residues. CDR3 loop: CASSLDRDGGYTF. The DNA for the CDR3 is TGCGCCAGCAGCTTGGACAGGGACGGTGGCTACACCTTC.

The chain employs TRBV29-1 and TRBJ2-3; D is possibly TRBD1 (5 bases). V was clipped by 5 bases and J by 3 bases, with 24 bases between them. The CDR3 is made up of 17 amino acids. Germline loops: CDR1 SQVTM, CDR2 ANQGSEA. CDR3 amino acids: CSVTLDKGKVNTDTQYF. The CDR3 region has the DNA TGCAGCGTTACGCTGGACAAGGGAAAGGTGAATACAGATACGCAGTATTTT.

The chain carries TRBV18 and TRBJ2-7, with D perhaps TRBD1 (5 bases). Germline assignment: CDR1 KGHSH and CDR2 LQKENI. The CDR3 spans 16 residues. V lost 4 bases, J lost 1 base, and 17 bases lay in between. The DNA of the CDR3 is TGTGCCAGCTCACGCCGGACAAGCAGGGATTCCTACGAGCAGTACTTC. Residues: CASSRRTSRDSYEQYF.